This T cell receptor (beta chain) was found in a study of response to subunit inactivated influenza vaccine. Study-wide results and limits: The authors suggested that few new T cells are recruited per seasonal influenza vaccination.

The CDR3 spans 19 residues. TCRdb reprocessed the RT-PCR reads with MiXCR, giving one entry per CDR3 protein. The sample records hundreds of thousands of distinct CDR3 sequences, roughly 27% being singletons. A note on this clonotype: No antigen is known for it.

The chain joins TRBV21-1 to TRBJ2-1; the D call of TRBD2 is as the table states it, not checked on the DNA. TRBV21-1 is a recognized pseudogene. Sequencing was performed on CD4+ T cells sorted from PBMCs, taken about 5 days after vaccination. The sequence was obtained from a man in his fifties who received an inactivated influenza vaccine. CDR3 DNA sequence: TGTGCCAGCAGCAAAGTGTTTGGGACTAGCGGGGGTGCGAGGGATGAGCAGTTCTTC. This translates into CASSKVFGTSGGARDEQFF.